This TCR beta chain was documented in a study of beta chain features in type 1 diabetes. Investigators reverse transcribed all isolated RNA, so they sequenced expressed TCRB transcripts. Measured with immunoSEQ multiplex PCR; TCRdb has only the in-frame clones, and not every one. The sample lists some 500,000 clones; around 10% were seen once. V was shortened by 3 bases and J by 4 bases, with 4 bases between the two germline ends. There are 12 residues in the CDR3. Germline V CDR1 and CDR2: SQVTM, ANQGSEA. At least ten counts were recorded for this clone. This chain connects TRBV29-1 to TRBJ2-6; no clear D gene. The source of this sequence is a woman aged 18-29 years in good health. Sequencing was done on a sample of naive CD4+ T cells from blood. CDR3 nucleotides: TGCAGCGTTGACCTCGGGGCCAACGTCCTGACTTTC. Protein sequence: CSVDLGANVLTF.